This paragraph reports one TCR beta chain. The data originate from a study of T cells in Graves' hyperthyroidism and ophthalmopathy. V was clipped by 5 bases and J by 4 bases; unmatched bases: 10. The CDR3 is made up of 16 amino acids. Authors of the study amplified TCR beta CDR3 regions from RNA transcripts. Carried out on the TCR CDR3, a first-round RT-PCR used the HTBI primer set. TCRdb itself ran the multiplex PCR reads through MiXCR, one entry per CDR3 protein. The sample lists hundreds of thousands of distinct CDR3 sequences; roughly 15% were seen once. Orbital computed tomography, thyroid ultrasound, serum thyroxine and TRAb, and clinical symptoms together informed the diagnoses.

The chain carries TRBV12-3 or TRBV12-4 and TRBJ2-5; 10 bases match TRBD1. This TCR derives from a woman aged 40 to 50 with Graves' ophthalmopathy. The sequenced sample was blood. The CDR3 here is CASSAPGQGRGETQYF. Here the CDR3 DNA reads TGTGCCAGCAGTGCCCCGGGACAGGGGAGAGGAGAGACCCAGTACTTC.